This TCR beta chain appears in the sequencing data of a study of identifying expanded T cells in peripheral blood. Profiling relied on immunoSEQ multiplex PCR, and the TCRdb table lists in-frame clones only, not all of them. The table includes about 97,000 clones, more than 70% detected once. The CDR3 is made up of 15 amino acids. With V trimmed by 0 bases and J by 4 bases, 3 bases remained unmatched. Germline lookup yields CDR1 SGHTA and CDR2 FQGNSA. The chain carries TRBV7-2 and TRBJ2-5; 9 bases map to TRBD2. The TCR sequence derives from a person between 18 and 70 years old in good health. The sequencing input was blood. The CDR3 DNA follows: TGTGCCAGCAGCTTAGCGGGACTAGCATCAGAGACCCAGTACTTC. Its protein product is CASSLAGLASETQYF. The full variable domain, with the rest looked up from reference TRBV7-2 and TRBJ2-5, is GAGVSQSPSNKVTEKGKDVELRCDPISGHTALYWYRQSLGQGLEFLIYFQGNSAPDKSGLPSDRFSAERTGGSVSTLTIQRTQQEDSAVYLCASSLAGLASETQYFGPGTRLLVL.